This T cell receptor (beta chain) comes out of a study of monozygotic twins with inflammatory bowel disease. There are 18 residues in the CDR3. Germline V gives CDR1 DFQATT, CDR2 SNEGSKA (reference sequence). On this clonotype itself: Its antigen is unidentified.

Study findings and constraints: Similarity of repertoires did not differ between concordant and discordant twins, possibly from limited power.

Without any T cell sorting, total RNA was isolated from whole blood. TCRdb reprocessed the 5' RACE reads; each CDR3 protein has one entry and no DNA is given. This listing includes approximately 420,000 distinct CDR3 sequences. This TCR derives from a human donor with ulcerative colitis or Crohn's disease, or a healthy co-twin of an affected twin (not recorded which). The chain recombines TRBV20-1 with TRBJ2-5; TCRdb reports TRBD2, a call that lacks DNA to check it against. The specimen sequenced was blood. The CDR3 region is CSATKLGTSGRLQETQYF.